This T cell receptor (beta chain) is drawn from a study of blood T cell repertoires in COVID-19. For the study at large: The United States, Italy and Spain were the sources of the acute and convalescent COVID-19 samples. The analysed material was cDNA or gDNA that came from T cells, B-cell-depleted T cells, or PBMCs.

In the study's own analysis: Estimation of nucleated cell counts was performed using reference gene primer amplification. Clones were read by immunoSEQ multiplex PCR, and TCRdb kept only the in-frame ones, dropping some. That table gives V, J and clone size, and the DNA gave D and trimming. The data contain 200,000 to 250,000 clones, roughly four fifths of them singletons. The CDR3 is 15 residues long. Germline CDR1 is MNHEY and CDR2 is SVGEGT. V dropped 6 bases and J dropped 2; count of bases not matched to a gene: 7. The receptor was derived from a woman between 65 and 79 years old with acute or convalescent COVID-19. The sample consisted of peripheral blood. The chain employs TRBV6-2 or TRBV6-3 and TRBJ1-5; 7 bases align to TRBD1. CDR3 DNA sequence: TGTGCCAGCAGCTGGAACAGGGGTCGCAATCAGCCCCAGCATTTT. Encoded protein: CASSWNRGRNQPQHF.